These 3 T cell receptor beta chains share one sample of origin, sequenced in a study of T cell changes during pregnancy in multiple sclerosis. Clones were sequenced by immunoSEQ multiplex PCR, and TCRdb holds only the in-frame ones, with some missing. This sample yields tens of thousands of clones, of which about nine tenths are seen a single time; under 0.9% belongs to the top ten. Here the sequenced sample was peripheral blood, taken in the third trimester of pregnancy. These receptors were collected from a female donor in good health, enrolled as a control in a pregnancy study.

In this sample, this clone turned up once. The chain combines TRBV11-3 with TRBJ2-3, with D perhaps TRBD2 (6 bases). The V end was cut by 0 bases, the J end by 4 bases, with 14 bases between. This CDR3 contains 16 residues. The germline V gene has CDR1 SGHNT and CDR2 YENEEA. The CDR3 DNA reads TGTGCCAGCAGCTTAGAGGGGTACGCGGGATCAGATACGCAGTATTTT. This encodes CASSLEGYAGSDTQYF. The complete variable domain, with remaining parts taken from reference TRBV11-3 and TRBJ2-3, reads EAGVVQSPRYKIIEKKQPVAFWCNPISGHNTLYWYLQNLGQGPELLIRYENEEAVDDSQLPKDRFSAERLKGVDSTLKIQPAELGDSAVYLCASSLEGYAGSDTQYFGPGTRLTVL.

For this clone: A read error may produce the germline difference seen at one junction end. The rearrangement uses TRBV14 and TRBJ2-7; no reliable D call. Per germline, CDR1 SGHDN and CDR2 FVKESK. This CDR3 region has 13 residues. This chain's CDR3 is CASNQNSGYEQYF. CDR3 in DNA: TGTGCCAGCAACCAAAACTCGGGCTACGAGCAGTACTTC.

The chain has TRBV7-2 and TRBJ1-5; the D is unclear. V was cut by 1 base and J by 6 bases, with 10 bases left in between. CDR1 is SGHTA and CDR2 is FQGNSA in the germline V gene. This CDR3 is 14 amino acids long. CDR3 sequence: CASSLGGFAQPQHF. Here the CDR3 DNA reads TGTGCCAGCAGCTTAGGCGGGTTCGCTCAGCCCCAGCATTTT.